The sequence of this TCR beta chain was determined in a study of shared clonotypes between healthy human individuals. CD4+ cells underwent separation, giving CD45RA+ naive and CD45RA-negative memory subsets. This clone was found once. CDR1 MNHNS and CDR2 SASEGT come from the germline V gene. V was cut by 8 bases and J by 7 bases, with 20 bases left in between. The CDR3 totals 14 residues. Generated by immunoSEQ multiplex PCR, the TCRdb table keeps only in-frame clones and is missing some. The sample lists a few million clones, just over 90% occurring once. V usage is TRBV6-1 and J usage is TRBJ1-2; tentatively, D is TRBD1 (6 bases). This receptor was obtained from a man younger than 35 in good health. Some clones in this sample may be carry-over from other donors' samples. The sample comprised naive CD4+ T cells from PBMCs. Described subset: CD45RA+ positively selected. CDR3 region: CASCRDTGAFGYTF. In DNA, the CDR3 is TGTGCCAGCTGCCGGGACACCGGCGCTTTTGGCTACACCTTC.